This T cell receptor (beta chain) was captured in a study of OX40 agonist ivuxolimab in advanced cancers. Peripheral blood came from all dose cohorts at three timepoints. Trimming left V 0 bases short and J 6 bases short, with 6 bases between. Germline V lookup: CDR1 MNHEY, CDR2 SVGAGI. CDR3 length equals 13 residues. The table came from immunoSEQ multiplex PCR; TCRdb's copy has only in-frame clones and leaves some out. The sample lists about 48,000 clones, 80% to 90% seen once, with 7.3% in the top ten. The V and J genes are TRBV6-5 and TRBJ1-5, with unresolved D. The sequence was obtained from an adult with an advanced solid tumor such as melanoma, head and neck, liver or kidney cancer. The sequences come from CD4+ or CD8+ T cells sorted from blood, collected in a trial of the OX40 agonist ivuxolimab. The DNA of the CDR3 is TGTGCCAGCAGTTACTCCCGATCTCAGCCCCAGCATTTT. It is translated as CASSYSRSQPQHF.